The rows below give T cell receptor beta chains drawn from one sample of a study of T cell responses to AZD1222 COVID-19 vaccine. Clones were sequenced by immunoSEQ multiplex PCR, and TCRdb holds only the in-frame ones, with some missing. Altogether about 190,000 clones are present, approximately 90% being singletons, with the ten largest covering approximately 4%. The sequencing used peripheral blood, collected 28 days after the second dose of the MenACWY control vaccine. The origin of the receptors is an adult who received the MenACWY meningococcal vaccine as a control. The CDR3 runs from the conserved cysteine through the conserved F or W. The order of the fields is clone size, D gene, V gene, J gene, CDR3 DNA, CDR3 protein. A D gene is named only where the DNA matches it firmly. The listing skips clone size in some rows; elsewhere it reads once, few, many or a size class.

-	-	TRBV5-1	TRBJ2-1	TGCGCCAGCAGCTTGATAAGTAGCGCCAATGAGCAGTTCTTC	CASSLISSANEQFF
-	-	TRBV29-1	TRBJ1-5	TGCAGCGTTTCTGGGACAAATAGCAATCAGCCCCAGCATTTT	CSVSGTNSNQPQHF
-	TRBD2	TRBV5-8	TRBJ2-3	TGTGCCAGCAGCCCCGGGACTAGCGGCACGCAAGGAGATACGCAGTATTTT	CASSPGTSGTQGDTQYF
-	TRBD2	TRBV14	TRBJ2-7	TGTGCCAGCAGCCGCCAGACTAGCGGGCTACCCTACGAGCAGTACTTC	CASSRQTSGLPYEQYF
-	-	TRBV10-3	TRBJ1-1	TGTGCCATCAGTGAGTTGAGCCCGAAAGGCTTGAACACTGAAGCTTTCTTT	CAISELSPKGLNTEAFF
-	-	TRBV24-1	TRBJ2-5	TGTGCCACCTCAGGGGGGCCGGAGACCCAGTACTTC	CATSGGPETQYF
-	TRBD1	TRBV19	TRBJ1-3	TGTGCCAGTGAAACAGGGGGCTCTGGAAACACCATATATTTT	CASETGGSGNTIYF
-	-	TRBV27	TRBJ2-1	TGTGCCAGCAGTGTTCGAGAACTATCTGGGAATGAGCAGTTCTTC	CASSVRELSGNEQFF
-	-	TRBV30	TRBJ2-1	TGTGCCTGGAGTGCCTCGTCTAGCGTGTTTACAATGAAGCAGTTCTTC	CAWSASSSVFTMKQFF
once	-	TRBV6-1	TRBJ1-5	TGTGCCAGCAGTGAAGCCGGGGATAGCAATCAGCCCCAGCATTTT	CASSEAGDSNQPQHF
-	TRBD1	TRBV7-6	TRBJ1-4	TGTGCCAGCAGCTTAGGGACAGGGGGATGGGAAAAACTGTTTTTT	CASSLGTGGWEKLFF
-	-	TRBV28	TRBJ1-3	TGTGCCTTACTGCCGGCGAGAGGAAACACCATATATTTT	CALLPARGNTIYF
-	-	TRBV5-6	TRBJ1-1	TGTGCCAGCAGCTTGAACCCCAGGTCAGCGGGGCGCGGCACTGAAGCTTTCTTT	CASSLNPRSAGRGTEAFF
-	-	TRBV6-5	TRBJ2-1	TGTGCCAGCAGCGGCCTCTCCTACAATGAGCAGTTCTTC	CASSGLSYNEQFF
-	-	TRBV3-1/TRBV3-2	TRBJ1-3	TGTGCCAGCAGCCAAGAAAGACAGAGTTGGGGCACCATATATTTT	CASSQERQSWGTIYF
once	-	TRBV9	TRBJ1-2	TGTGCCAGCAGCGCCCTCAAGGATGGCTACACCTTC	CASSALKDGYTF
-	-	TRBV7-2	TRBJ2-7	TGTGCCAGCAGCCTAACGGGGCCGGGACCGACCACCGAGCAGTACTTC	CASSLTGPGPTTEQYF
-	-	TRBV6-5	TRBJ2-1	TGTGCCAGCAGTCCCCAACTTCCCTCGGATGAGCAGTTCTTC	CASSPQLPSDEQFF
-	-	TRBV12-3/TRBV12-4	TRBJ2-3	TGTGCCAGCGTACCATTAATAACAGATACGCAGTATTTT	CASVPLITDTQYF
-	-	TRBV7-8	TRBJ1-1	TGTGCCAGCAGCTTAGCTACCGGCAGGGGGAACACTGAAGCTTTCTTT	CASSLATGRGNTEAFF
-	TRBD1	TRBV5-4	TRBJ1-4	TGTGCCAGCAGTTCGACAGGGGGCCCGGAAAAACTGTTTTTT	CASSSTGGPEKLFF
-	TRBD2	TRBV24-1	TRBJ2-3	TGTGCCACCAGTGATCGACTAGCGGGTAGCACAGATACGCAGTATTTT	CATSDRLAGSTDTQYF
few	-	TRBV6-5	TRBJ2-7	TGTGCCAGCTGGACGGTCTCCTACGAGCAGTACTTC	CASWTVSYEQYF
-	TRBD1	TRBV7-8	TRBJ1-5	TGTGCCAGCAGCTTAGCCCAGGGGGGGGGTCAGCCCCAGCATTTT	CASSLAQGGGQPQHF
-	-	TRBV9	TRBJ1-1	TGTGCCAGCAGCCCCGGACCCGAAGTGGAAGCTTTCTTT	CASSPGPEVEAFF
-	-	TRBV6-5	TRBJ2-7	TGTGCCAGCAGTCGGGACTTTGGCTACGAGCAGTACTTC	CASSRDFGYEQYF
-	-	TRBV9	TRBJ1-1	TGTGCCAGCAGCGCCACAGCTATCAACACTGAAGCTTTCTTT	CASSATAINTEAFF
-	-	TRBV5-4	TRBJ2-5	TGTGCCAGCAGTGTGTGGCTGTACCAAGAGACCCAGTACTTC	CASSVWLYQETQYF
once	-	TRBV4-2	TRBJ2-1	TGTGCCAGCAGCCAGACCCCTACCACAGGGTCCGAGCAGTTCTTC	CASSQTPTTGSEQFF
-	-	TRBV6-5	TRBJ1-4	TGTGCCAGCAGCGGGACGCAGGCAACTAATGAAAAACTGTTTTTT	CASSGTQATNEKLFF
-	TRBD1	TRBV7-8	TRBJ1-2	TGTGCCAGCAGCAATTGGGACAGGGGTGACTATGGCTACACCTTC	CASSNWDRGDYGYTF
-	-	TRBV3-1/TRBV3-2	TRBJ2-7	TGTGCCAGCAGCCAAGTAAGGACAAGGACCTTATACGAGCAGTACTTC	CASSQVRTRTLYEQYF
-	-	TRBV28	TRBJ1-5	TGTGCCAGCAGTCCGCTCAGGTGGGCGAGGGAACAGCCCCAGCATTTT	CASSPLRWAREQPQHF
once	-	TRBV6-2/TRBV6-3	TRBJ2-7	TGTGCCAGCAGTTTTAAGGTTTATGGCGAGCAGTACTTC	CASSFKVYGEQYF
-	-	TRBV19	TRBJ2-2	TGTGCCAGTAGTATGGTCGAGGGGAGTTGGACCGGGGAGCTGTTTTTT	CASSMVEGSWTGELFF
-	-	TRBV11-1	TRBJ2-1	TGTGCCAGCAGCTACCGCCGACTAGAGGGCAATGAGCAGTTCTTC	CASSYRRLEGNEQFF
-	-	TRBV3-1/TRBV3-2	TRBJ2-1	TGTGCCAGCAGCCAAGATTTAGGGAGAGCGGCTTACAATGAGCAGTTCTTC	CASSQDLGRAAYNEQFF
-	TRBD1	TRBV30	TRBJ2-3	TGTGCCTGGAGCCCGACAGGGGCTAGCACAGATACGCAGTATTTT	CAWSPTGASTDTQYF
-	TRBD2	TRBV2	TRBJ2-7	TGTGCCGGCCGTCTCGGGGGGGGAGGCGAGCAGTACTTC	CAGRLGGGGEQYF
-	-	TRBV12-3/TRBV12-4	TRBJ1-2	TGTGCCAGCAGTTTCGAGGGTGACTATGGCTACACCTTC	CASSFEGDYGYTF
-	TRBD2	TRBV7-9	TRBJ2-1	TGTGCCAGCAGCTCCCCGCCAGCGGGAGACAACTACAATGAGCAGTTCTTC	CASSSPPAGDNYNEQFF
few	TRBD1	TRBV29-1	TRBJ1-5	TGCAGCGTAACGGGACAGGGGGCCGAGCCCCAGCATTTT	CSVTGQGAEPQHF
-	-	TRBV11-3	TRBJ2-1	TGTGCCAGCAGCTCAAGGCGTCGACCGGTCAATGAGCAGTTCTTC	CASSSRRRPVNEQFF
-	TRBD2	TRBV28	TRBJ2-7	TGTGCCATCCGGGGGGGCGGAGAGTCCTACGAGCAGTACTTC	CAIRGGGESYEQYF
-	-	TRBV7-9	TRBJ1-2	TGTGCCAGCAGCCCGACAGAGGCGAAGGGCTACACCTTC	CASSPTEAKGYTF
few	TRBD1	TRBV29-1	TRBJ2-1	TGCAGCGGGGACAGGGGAAATGAGCAGTTCTTC	CSGDRGNEQFF
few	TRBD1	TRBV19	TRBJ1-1	TGTGCCAGTAGTATTGAGGGACAGTGGAAAGGCACTGAAGCTTTCTTT	CASSIEGQWKGTEAFF
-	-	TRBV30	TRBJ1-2	TGTGCCTGGAGTGCCCTCACAGGGTCCTATGGCTACACCTTC	CAWSALTGSYGYTF
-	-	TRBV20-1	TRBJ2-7	TGCAGTGCCGCAGCCCCGGACGAGCAGTACTTC	CSAAAPDEQYF
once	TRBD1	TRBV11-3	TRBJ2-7	TGTGCCAGCAGCCGGGACAGCGGTTCCTACGAGCAGTACTTC	CASSRDSGSYEQYF
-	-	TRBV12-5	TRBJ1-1	TGTGCTAGTGGTCCGGCGGGGGTTGGTAACACTGAAGCTTTCTTT	CASGPAGVGNTEAFF
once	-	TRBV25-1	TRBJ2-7	TGTGCCAGCAGTCCACTAGGTTACGAGCAGTACTTC	CASSPLGYEQYF
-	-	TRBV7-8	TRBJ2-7	TGTGCCAGCAGCCCTTCTTCTGGCGGGGTGGGGCCCTCCTACGAGCAGTACTTC	CASSPSSGGVGPSYEQYF
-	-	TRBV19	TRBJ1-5	TGTGCCAGTACCCCCTCGCGACAGACCTTTCTACAGCCCCAGCATTTT	CASTPSRQTFLQPQHF
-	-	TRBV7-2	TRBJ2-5	TGTGCCAGCAGCTTAGCGGGCAGGGTAGAGACCCAGTACTTC	CASSLAGRVETQYF